The sequence of this T cell receptor beta chain was determined in a study of radiotherapy plus CTLA-4 blockade in lung cancer. Study findings and constraints: Expansion of tumor-derived TCR clones was observed in blood after radiotherapy plus ipilimumab.

As for this clone: Its specificity is not known.

The assay was immunoSEQ multiplex PCR, and TCRdb's table has in-frame clones only and misses some. The sample has tens of thousands of clones, roughly 86% seen once. Germline V gene lookup returns CDR1 MNHNY and CDR2 SVGAGI (reference sequence). CDR3 size: 11 residues. The V end was cut by 8 bases, the J end by 0 bases, with 4 bases between. Focal radiation with ipilimumab CTLA-4 blockade was given to patients with chemo-refractory metastatic non-small-cell lung cancer. This specimen was peripheral blood, taken from a patient treated with radiotherapy plus ipilimumab. J is TRBJ1-1 and V is TRBV6-6; D not resolved. This sequence originates from a human donor with non-small cell lung cancer that progressed on radiotherapy plus ipilimumab. This CDR3 is CASAVNTEAFF. CDR3 sequence (DNA): TGTGCCAGCGCCGTGAACACTGAAGCTTTCTTT.